This T cell receptor (beta chain) came from a study of cytomegalovirus exposure and HLA in healthy donors. These donors counted as nominally healthy when sampled, but unrecorded immune exposures were likely. Study conclusions and caveats: Cytomegalovirus association was listed for about 170 TCR beta chains. Presence/absence analyses took donor sequencing depth as roughly uniform. Later on, a genetic analysis was performed. It linked a missense variant in DCLRE1C with V- and J-gene trimming of TCR beta.

The CDR3 loop spans 13 amino acids. J gave up 4 bases and V 4 bases, and 3 bases lay outside the gene matches. CDR1 and CDR2 (germline): LNHDA, SQIVND (reference sequence). Researchers ran the PCR with 60 Vbeta and 13 Jbeta primers. The assay was immunoSEQ multiplex PCR, and TCRdb's table has in-frame clones only and misses some. The sample includes 95,000 to 150,000 clones, roughly 9% of them seen just once. In regard to this clone: The antigen is not known.

This TCR derives from a woman aged 35 to 49 in good health and CMV-seropositive. The sample taken for sequencing was PBMCs. V usage is TRBV19 and J usage is TRBJ1-2; TRBD1 agrees at 7 bases. The CDR3 is CASSTRTGYGYTF. As DNA, the CDR3 is TGTGCCAGTAGTACTCGGACAGGCTATGGCTACACCTTC.